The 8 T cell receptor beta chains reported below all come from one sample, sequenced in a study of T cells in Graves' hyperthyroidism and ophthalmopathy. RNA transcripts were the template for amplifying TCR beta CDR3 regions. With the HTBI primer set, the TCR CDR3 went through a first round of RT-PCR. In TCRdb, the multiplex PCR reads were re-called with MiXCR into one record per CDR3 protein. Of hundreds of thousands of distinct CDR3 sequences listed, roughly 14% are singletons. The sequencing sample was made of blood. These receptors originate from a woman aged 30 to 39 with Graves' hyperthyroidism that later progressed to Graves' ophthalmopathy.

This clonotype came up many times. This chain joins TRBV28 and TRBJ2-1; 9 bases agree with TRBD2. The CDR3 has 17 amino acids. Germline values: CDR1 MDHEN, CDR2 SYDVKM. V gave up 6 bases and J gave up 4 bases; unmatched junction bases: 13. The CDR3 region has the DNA TGTGCCAGCAGCTCGGGGGGTGCGGGAGGGGGATACAATGAGCAGTTCTTC. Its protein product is CASSSGGAGGGYNEQFF.

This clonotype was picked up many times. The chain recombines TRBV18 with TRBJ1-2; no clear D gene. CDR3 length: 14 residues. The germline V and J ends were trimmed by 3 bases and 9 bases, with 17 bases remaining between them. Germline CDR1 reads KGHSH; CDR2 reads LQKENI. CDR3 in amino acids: CASSPPADVNSYTF. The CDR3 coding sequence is TGTGCCAGCTCACCCCCGGCGGACGTGAACAGCTACACCTTC.

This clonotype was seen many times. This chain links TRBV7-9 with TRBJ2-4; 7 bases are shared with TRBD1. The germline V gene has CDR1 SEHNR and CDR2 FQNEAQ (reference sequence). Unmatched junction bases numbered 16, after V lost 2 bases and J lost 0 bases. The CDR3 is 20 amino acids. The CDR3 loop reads CASSLPPTGQPRLAKNIQYF. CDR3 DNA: TGTGCCAGCAGCTTACCCCCAACGGGACAGCCCCGACTAGCCAAAAACATTCAGTACTTC.

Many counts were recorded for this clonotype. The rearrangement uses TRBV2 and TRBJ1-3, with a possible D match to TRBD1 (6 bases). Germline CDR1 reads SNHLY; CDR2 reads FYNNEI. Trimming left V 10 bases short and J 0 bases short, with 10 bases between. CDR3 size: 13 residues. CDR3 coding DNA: TGTGCCAAGGGACATCTCTCTGGAAACACCATATATTTT. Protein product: CAKGHLSGNTIYF.

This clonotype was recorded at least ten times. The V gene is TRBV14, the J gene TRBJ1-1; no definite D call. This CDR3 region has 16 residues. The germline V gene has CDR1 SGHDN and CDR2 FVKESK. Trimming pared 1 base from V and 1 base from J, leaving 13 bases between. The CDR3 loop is CASSQVRPLRNTEAFF. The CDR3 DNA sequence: TGTGCCAGCAGCCAAGTTCGGCCGTTAAGGAACACTGAAGCTTTCTTT.

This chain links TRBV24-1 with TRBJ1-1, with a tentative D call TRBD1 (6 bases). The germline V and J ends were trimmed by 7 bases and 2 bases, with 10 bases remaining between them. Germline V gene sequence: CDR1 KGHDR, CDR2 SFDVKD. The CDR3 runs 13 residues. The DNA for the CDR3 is TGTGCCACCAGGAGGACAGATAACACTGAAGCTTTCTTT. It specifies CATRRTDNTEAFF.

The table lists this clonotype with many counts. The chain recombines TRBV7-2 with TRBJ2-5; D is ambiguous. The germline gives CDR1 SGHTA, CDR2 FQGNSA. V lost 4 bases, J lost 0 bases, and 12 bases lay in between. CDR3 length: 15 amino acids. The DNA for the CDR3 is TGTGCCAGCAGCTCGACTTTAGTAAACCAAGAGACCCAGTACTTC. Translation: CASSSTLVNQETQYF.

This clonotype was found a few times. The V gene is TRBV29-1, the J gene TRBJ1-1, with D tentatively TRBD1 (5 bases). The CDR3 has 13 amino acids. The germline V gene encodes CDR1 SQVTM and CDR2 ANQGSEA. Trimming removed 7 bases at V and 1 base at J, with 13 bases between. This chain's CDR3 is CSANGGGNTEAFF. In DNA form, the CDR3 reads TGCAGCGCCAATGGGGGTGGGAACACTGAAGCTTTCTTT. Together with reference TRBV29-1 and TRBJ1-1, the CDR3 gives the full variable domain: SAVISQKPSRDICQRGTSLTIQCQVDSQVTMMFWYRQQPGQSLTLIATANQGSEATYESGFVIDKFPISRPNLTFSTLTVSNMSPEDSSIYLCSANGGGNTEAFFGQGTRLTVV.